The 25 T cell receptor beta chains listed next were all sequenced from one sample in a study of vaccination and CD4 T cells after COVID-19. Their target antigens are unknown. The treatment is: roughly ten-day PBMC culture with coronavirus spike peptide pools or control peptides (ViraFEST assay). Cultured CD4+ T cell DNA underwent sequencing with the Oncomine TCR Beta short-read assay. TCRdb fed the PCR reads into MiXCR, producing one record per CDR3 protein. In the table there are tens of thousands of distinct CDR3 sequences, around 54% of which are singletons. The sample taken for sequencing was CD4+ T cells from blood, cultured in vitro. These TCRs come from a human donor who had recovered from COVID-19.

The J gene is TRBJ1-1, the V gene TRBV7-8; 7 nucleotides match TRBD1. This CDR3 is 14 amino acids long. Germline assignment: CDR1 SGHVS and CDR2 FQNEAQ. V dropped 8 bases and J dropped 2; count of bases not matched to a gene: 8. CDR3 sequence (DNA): TGTGCCAGCGGAGACAGGGAAGGAAACACTGAAGCTTTCTTT. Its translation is CASGDREGNTEAFF.

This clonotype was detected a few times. CDR3 nucleotide sequence: TGTGCCACCGAACACACCGGGACAGGGGGCCCCTATGGCTACACCTTC. This translates into CATEHTGTGGPYGYTF. The rearrangement links TRBV6-1 to TRBJ1-2; 12 positions match TRBD1. Germline V gene lookup returns CDR1 MNHNS and CDR2 SASEGT. The CDR3 spans 16 residues. With V trimmed by 10 bases and J by 4 bases, 13 bases remained unmatched.

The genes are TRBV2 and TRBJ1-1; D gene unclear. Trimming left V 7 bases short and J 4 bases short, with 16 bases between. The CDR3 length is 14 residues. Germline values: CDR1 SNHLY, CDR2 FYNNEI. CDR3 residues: CASNPQVTATEAFF. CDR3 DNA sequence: TGTGCCAGCAACCCGCAGGTCACGGCCACTGAAGCTTTCTTT. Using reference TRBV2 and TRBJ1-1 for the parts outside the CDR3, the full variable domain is EPEVTQTPSHQVTQMGQEVILRCVPISNHLYFYWYRQILGQKVEFLVSFYNNEISEKSEIFDDQFSVERPDGSNFTLKIRSTKLEDSAMYFCASNPQVTATEAFFGQGTRLTVV.

CDR3 in amino acids: CASSLGQVYQETQYF. CDR3 in DNA: TGTGCCAGCAGTTTGGGCCAAGTGTACCAAGAGACCCAGTACTTC. The chain is built from TRBV27 and TRBJ2-5; the D is unclear. This CDR3 comprises 15 residues. In germline, CDR1 is MNHEY, CDR2 SMNVEV (reference sequence). Trimming took off 3 bases at V and 0 bases at J, with 11 bases between the two ends.

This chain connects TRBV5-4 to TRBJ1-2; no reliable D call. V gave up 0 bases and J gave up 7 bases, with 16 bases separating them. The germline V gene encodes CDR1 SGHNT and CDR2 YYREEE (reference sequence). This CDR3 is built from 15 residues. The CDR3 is CASSLAASGGGGYTF. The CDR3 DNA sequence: TGTGCCAGCAGCTTGGCAGCCTCCGGCGGAGGTGGCTACACCTTC. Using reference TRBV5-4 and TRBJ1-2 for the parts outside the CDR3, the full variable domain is ETGVTQSPTHLIKTRGQQVTLRCSSQSGHNTVSWYQQALGQGPQFIFQYYREEENGRGNFPPRFSGLQFPNYSSELNVNALELDDSALYLCASSLAASGGGGYTFGSGTRLTVV.

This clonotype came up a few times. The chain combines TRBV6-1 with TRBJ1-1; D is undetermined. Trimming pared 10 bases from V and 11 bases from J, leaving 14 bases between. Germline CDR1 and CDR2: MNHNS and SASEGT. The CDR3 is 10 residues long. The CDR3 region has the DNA TGTGCCACATGGGCAGGAAGGGCTTTCTTT. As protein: CATWAGRAFF.

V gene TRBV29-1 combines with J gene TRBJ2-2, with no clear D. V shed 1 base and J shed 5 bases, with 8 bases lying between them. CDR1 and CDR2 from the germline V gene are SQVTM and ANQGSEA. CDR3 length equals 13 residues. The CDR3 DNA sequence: TGCAGCGTTGAAGGACTGAGGACCGGGGAGCTGTTTTTT. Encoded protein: CSVEGLRTGELFF.

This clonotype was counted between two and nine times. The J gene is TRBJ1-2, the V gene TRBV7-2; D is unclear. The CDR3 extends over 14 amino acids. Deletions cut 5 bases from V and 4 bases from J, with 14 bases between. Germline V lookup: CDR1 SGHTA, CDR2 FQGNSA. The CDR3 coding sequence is TGTGCCAGCAGCCCCTCGGGGAACGGCTATGGCTACACCTTC. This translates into CASSPSGNGYGYTF.

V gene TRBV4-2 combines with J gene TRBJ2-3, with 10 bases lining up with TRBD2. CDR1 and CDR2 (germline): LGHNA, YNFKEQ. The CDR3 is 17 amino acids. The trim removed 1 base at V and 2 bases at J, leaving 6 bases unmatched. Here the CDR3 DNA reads TGTGCCAGCAGCCAAGCCCTACTAGCGGGGTCCACAGATACGCAGTATTTT. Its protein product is CASSQALLAGSTDTQYF.

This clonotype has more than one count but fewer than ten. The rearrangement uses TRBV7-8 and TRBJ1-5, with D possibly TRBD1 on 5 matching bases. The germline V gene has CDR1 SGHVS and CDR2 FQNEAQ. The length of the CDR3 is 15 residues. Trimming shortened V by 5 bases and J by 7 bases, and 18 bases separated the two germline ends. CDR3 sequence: CASSRAKGQRQPQHF. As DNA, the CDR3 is TGTGCCAGCAGCCGGGCTAAGGGGCAGCGGCAGCCCCAGCATTTT.

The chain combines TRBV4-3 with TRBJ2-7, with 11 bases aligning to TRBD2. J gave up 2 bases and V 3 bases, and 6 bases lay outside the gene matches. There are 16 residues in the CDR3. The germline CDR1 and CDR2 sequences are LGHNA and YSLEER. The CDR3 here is CASSQARTSGPYEQYF. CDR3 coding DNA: TGCGCCAGCAGCCAGGCCCGGACTAGCGGGCCCTACGAGCAGTACTTC.

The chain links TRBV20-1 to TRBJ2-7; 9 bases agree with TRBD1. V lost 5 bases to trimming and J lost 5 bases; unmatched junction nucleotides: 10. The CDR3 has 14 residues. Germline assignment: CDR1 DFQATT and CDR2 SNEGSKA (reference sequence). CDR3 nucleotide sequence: TGCAGTGCTGCCGGGACAGGGAATACCCACGAGCAGTACTTC. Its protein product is CSAAGTGNTHEQYF.

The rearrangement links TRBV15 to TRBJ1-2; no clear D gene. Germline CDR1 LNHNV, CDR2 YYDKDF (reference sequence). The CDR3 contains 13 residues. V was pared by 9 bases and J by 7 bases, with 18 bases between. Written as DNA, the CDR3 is TGTGCCACTGCAGTGGGGAATTTTGGTGGCTACACCTTC. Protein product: CATAVGNFGGYTF. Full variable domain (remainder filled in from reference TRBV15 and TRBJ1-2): DAMVIQNPRYQVTQFGKPVTLSCSQTLNHNVMYWYQQKSSQAPKLLFHYYDKDFNNEADTPDNFQSRRPNTSFCFLDIRSPGLGDTAMYLCATAVGNFGGYTFGSGTRLTVV.

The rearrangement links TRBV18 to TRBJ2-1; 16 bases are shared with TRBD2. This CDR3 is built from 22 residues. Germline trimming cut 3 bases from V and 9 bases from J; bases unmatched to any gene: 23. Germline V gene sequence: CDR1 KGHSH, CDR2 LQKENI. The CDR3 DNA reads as TGTGCCAGCTCACCCCGACGGCCGGGACTAGCGGGAGGGCCAGGGTCTTTCAGTGAGCAGTTCTTC. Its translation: CASSPRRPGLAGGPGSFSEQFF.

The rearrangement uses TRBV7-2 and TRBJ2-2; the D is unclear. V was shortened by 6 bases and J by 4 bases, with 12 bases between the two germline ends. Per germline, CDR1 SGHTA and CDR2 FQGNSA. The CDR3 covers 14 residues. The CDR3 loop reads CASRIRQATGELFF. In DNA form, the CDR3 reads TGTGCCAGCAGAATAAGGCAGGCCACCGGGGAGCTGTTTTTT.

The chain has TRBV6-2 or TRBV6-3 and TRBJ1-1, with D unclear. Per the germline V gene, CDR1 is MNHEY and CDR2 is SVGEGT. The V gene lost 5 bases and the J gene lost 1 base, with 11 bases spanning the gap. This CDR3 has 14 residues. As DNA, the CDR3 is TGTGCCAGCAGTAACCCGTACAGGAACACTGAAGCTTTCTTT. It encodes CASSNPYRNTEAFF.

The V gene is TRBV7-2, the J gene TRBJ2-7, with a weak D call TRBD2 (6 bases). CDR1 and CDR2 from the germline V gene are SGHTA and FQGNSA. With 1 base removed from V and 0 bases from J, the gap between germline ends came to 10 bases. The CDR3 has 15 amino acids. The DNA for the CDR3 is TGTGCCAGCAGCTTAGTGGCGGGGAGCTCCTACGAGCAGTACTTC. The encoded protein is CASSLVAGSSYEQYF.

Here the CDR3 reads CASSFRLAGYTDTQYF. The CDR3 nucleotides read TGTGCCAGCAGCTTCCGACTAGCGGGCTACACAGATACGCAGTATTTT. This rearrangement joins TRBV7-2 to TRBJ2-3; the match to TRBD2 covers 10 bases. Germline CDR1 is SGHTA and CDR2 is FQGNSA. The CDR3 extends over 16 amino acids. V gave up 3 bases and J gave up 2 bases; unmatched junction bases: 5.

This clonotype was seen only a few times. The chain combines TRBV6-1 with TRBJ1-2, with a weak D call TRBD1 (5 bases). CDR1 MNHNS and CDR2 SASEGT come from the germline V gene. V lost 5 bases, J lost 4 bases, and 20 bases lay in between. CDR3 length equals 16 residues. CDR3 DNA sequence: TGTGCCAGCAGTCAATGGAGTTCAGGGCCTATCTATGGCTACACCTTC. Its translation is CASSQWSSGPIYGYTF.

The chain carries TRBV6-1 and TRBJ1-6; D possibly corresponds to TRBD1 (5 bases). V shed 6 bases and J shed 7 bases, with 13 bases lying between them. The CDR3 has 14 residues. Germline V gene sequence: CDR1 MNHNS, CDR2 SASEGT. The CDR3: CASSRTRENSPLHF. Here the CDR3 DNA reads TGTGCCAGCAGCCGGACACGGGAGAATTCACCCCTCCACTTT.

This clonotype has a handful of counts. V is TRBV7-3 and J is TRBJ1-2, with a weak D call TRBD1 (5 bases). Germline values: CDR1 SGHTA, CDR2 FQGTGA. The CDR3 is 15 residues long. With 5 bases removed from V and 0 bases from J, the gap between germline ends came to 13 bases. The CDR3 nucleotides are TGTGCCAGCAGCCTAAACAGGACCCCTAACTATGGCTACACCTTC. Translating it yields CASSLNRTPNYGYTF. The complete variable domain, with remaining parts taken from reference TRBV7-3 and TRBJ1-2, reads GAGVSQTPSNKVTEKGKYVELRCDPISGHTALYWYRQSLGQGPEFLIYFQGTGAADDSGLPNDRFFAVRPEGSVSTLKIQRTERGDSAVYLCASSLNRTPNYGYTFGSGTRLTVV.

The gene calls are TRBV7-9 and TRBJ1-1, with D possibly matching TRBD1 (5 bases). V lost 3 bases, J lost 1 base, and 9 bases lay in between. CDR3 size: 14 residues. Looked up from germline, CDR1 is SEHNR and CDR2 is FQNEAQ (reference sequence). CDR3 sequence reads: CASSLGQGNTEAFF. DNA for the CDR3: TGTGCCAGCAGCTTGGGCCAGGGGAACACTGAAGCTTTCTTT.

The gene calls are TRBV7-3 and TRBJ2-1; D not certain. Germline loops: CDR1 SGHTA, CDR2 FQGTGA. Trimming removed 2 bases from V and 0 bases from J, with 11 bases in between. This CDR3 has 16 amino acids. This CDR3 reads CASSLSRASSYNEQFF. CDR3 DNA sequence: TGTGCCAGCAGCTTATCCCGGGCGAGCTCCTACAATGAGCAGTTCTTC.

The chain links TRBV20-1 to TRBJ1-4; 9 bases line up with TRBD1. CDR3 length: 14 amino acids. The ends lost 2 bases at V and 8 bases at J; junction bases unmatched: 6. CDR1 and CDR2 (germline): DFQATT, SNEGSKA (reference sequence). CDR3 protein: CSARPGTGLEKLFF. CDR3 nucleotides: TGCAGTGCTAGACCGGGGACAGGGCTGGAAAAACTGTTTTTT.

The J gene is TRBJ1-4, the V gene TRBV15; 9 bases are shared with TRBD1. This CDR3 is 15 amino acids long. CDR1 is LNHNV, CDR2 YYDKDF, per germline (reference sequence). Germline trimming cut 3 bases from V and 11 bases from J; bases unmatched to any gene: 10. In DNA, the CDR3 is TGTGCCACCAGCAGTGGGCTACAGGGGGCCGAGAAACTGTTTTTT. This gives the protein CATSSGLQGAEKLFF.